The 16 T cell receptor beta chains in this list originate from one sample, sequenced in a study of blood T cell repertoires in COVID-19. Profiled with immunoSEQ multiplex PCR; TCRdb holds only in-frame clones, not every one. The sample includes tens of thousands of clones, around nine tenths of them seen just once. Source material: peripheral blood. These receptors originate from a woman of 80 years or more with active or convalescent COVID-19.

This clone has a single count. This chain joins TRBV25-1 and TRBJ1-1; D is uncertain. Per germline, CDR1 MGHDK and CDR2 SYGVNS. Trimming took off 3 bases at V and 6 bases at J, with 17 bases between the two ends. This CDR3 contains 15 residues. DNA of the CDR3: TGTGCCAGCAGTGAGACTGCCACAAGGAGCGCTGAAGCTTTCTTT. Residues: CASSETATRSAEAFF.

This clone was picked up a small number of times. V and J are TRBV7-2 and TRBJ2-2; no firm D call. Trimming took 1 base from V and 12 from J, leaving 9 bases between them. The CDR3 has 12 amino acids. Germline assignment: CDR1 SGHTA and CDR2 FQGNSA. Here the CDR3 reads CASSLETRQLFF. Here the CDR3 DNA reads TGTGCCAGCAGCTTAGAGACGAGGCAGCTGTTTTTT.

Here the CDR3 reads CSAEEAGGYTF. Here the CDR3 DNA reads TGCAGCGCCGAAGAGGCTGGTGGCTACACCTTC. This chain joins TRBV29-1 and TRBJ1-2; D call uncertain. V was clipped by 7 bases and J by 7 bases, with 13 bases between them. Germline CDR1 SQVTM, CDR2 ANQGSEA. CDR3 size: 11 residues.

The V call is TRBV24-1, the J call TRBJ2-1; TRBD2 matches at 11 bases. CDR3 length equals 14 residues. The germline CDR1 and CDR2 sequences are KGHDR and SFDVKD. J was trimmed by 7 bases and V by 6 bases; bases with no gene match: 4. The CDR3 DNA is TGTGCCACCAGTACCACTAGCGGGGGTAATGAGCAGTTCTTC. This translates into CATSTTSGGNEQFF.

The chain has TRBV7-2 and TRBJ2-7, with D possibly TRBD2 on 5 matching bases. Deletions cut 2 bases from V and 2 bases from J, with 7 bases between. This CDR3 is 13 amino acids long. Germline assignment: CDR1 SGHTA and CDR2 FQGNSA. The CDR3 sequence: CASSLLAPYEQYF. The CDR3 nucleotides read TGTGCCAGCAGCTTACTAGCACCCTACGAGCAGTACTTC.

The V and J genes are TRBV4-2 and TRBJ2-1; D not certain. Trimming left V 0 bases short and J 0 bases short, with 6 bases between. The germline CDR1 and CDR2 sequences are LGHNA and YNFKEQ. The CDR3 is made up of 15 amino acids. The CDR3 DNA is TGTGCCAGCAGCCAAGAGCGAGTCTCCTACAATGAGCAGTTCTTC. Translated: CASSQERVSYNEQFF.

V gene TRBV7-2 combines with J gene TRBJ2-1, with TRBD2 as a possible D gene (6 bases). The CDR3 spans 15 residues. With 5 bases removed from V and 2 bases from J, the gap between germline ends came to 13 bases. Per the germline V gene, CDR1 is SGHTA and CDR2 is FQGNSA. CDR3 nucleotides: TGTGCCAGCAGCCGCGTAGGGAGGACCTACAATGAGCAGTTCTTC. Its protein product is CASSRVGRTYNEQFF.

J is TRBJ2-3 and V is TRBV10-3, with 15 bases that match TRBD2. The CDR3 spans 17 residues. J lost 2 bases, V lost 4 bases, and 4 bases had no gene match. Germline values: CDR1 ENHRY, CDR2 SYGVKD. The CDR3 sequence is CAISGGTSGGPTDTQYF. The DNA for the CDR3 is TGTGCCATCAGTGGTGGGACTAGCGGGGGGCCCACAGATACGCAGTATTTT.

This clone was detected a few times. The genes are TRBV10-3 and TRBJ1-1; D might be TRBD1 (6 bases). Trimming left V 3 bases short and J 5 bases short, with 22 bases between. Germline-derived CDR1 and CDR2 are ENHRY and SYGVKD. CDR3 length equals 17 residues. The DNA of the CDR3 is TGTGCCATCAGTGATCCGATGCTGGGGGGGCAGGTGACTGAAGCTTTCTTT. Amino acid sequence: CAISDPMLGGQVTEAFF.

The V gene is TRBV27, the J gene TRBJ1-5; 10 positions agree with TRBD1. This CDR3 spans 17 amino acids. J was trimmed by 3 bases and V by 6 bases; bases with no gene match: 11. Germline V CDR1 and CDR2: MNHEY, SMNVEV (reference sequence). CDR3: CASRGTGARGDNQPQHF. The DNA for the CDR3 is TGTGCCAGCAGAGGGACAGGGGCCCGTGGTGACAATCAGCCCCAGCATTTT.

V and J are TRBV4-1 and TRBJ1-1, with a weak D call TRBD1 (6 bases). V was shortened by 1 base and J by 10 bases, with 16 bases between the two germline ends. CDR1 MGHRA and CDR2 YSYEKL come from the germline V gene. The CDR3 has 14 amino acids. CDR3 loop: CASSQADSSFLAFF. DNA for the CDR3: TGCGCCAGCAGCCAAGCGGACAGTTCCTTTCTAGCTTTCTTT.

This chain connects TRBV6-2 or TRBV6-3 to TRBJ1-1; no reliable D call. Trimming cost V 0 bases and J 4 bases, with 9 bases left between them. This CDR3 contains 14 residues. The germline gives CDR1 MNHEY, CDR2 SVGEGT. CDR3 DNA sequence: TGTGCCAGCAGTTACTCCGCCCGGGGCACTGAAGCTTTCTTT. It encodes CASSYSARGTEAFF.

The V call is TRBV19, the J call TRBJ2-6; D gene unclear. Germline CDR1 and CDR2: LNHDA and SQIVND (reference sequence). V shed 8 bases and J shed 2 bases, with 7 bases lying between them. The CDR3 loop spans 13 amino acids. The CDR3 nucleotides read TGTGCCAGTGGGCCCACTGGGGCCAACGTCCTGACTTTC. Residues: CASGPTGANVLTF.

The rearrangement links TRBV9 to TRBJ1-6; TRBD1 matches 7 bases. The V gene's germline CDR1 is SGDLS and CDR2 YYNGEE. With 3 bases clipped from V and 6 bases from J, the junction kept 3 bases outside the gene matches. The CDR3 totals 14 residues. The CDR3 bases are TGTGCCAGCAGCGCTAGACAGGGTAATTCACCCCTCCACTTT. It encodes CASSARQGNSPLHF.

The chain employs TRBV6-5 and TRBJ1-5; no clear D gene. Trimming removed 5 bases from V and 0 bases from J, with 11 bases in between. In germline, CDR1 is MNHEY, CDR2 SVGAGI. This CDR3 is built from 15 residues. DNA for the CDR3: TGTGCCAGCAGTCAACCCGGGGTTAGCAATCAGCCCCAGCATTTT. It is translated as CASSQPGVSNQPQHF.

The J gene is TRBJ1-1, the V gene TRBV21-1; the D call of TRBD1 is as the table states it, not checked on the DNA. TRBV21-1 is tagged as a pseudogene. The CDR3 runs 16 residues. CDR3 nucleotide sequence: TGTGCCAGCAGCAACGGGACAGGGGAGGATGACACTGAAGCTTTCTTT. Protein: CASSNGTGEDDTEAFF.